One sample yielded the 28 T cell receptor beta chains listed below, sequenced in a study of T cells expressing NK-cell markers. TCRdb re-called the 5' RACE reads and gives one entry per CDR3 protein, without DNA. The sample totals about 260,000 distinct CDR3 sequences. Material: blood T cells: a sorted CD56 or NKG2C T cell subset, CD4+ or CD8+ T cells, or bulk PBMC T cells (not recorded which). Receptors originate from a woman between 18 and 70 years old in good health.

The chain employs TRBV18 and TRBJ2-5; the TCRdb D gene call, TRBD1, has no DNA to confirm it. Germline V gene lookup returns CDR1 KGHSH and CDR2 LQKENI. CDR3 length: 17 residues. The CDR3 reads CASSPPSPRRSQETQYF.

The chain is built from TRBV29-1 and TRBJ1-6. The germline V gene has CDR1 SQVTM and CDR2 ANQGSEA. CDR3 length equals 13 residues. This chain's CDR3 is CSVEITTGSPLHF.

This chain joins TRBV6-2 or TRBV6-3 and TRBJ2-7; TCRdb's assignment of TRBD1 cannot be checked, as there is no DNA. Germline V lookup: CDR1 MNHEY, CDR2 SVGEGT. CDR3 length: 15 residues. The CDR3 sequence: CASSYSGTGTYEQYF.

The chain employs TRBV5-1 and TRBJ1-1; TCRdb selects TRBD1, and the lack of DNA leaves this call unchecked. Per germline, CDR1 SGHRS and CDR2 YFSETQ. The CDR3 sequence is 15 residues long. This CDR3 reads CASSNAGQGSVEAFF. The complete variable domain, with remaining parts taken from reference TRBV5-1 and TRBJ1-1, reads KAGVTQTPRYLIKTRGQQVTLSCSPISGHRSVSWYQQTPGQGLQFLFEYFSETQRNKGNFPGRFSGRQFSNSRSEMNVSTLELGDSALYLCASSNAGQGSVEAFFGQGTRLTVV.

The J gene is TRBJ2-6, the V gene TRBV21-1; TCRdb returns TRBD1, unconfirmable since there is no DNA. TRBV21-1 is a pseudogene. The CDR3 runs to 17 residues. The CDR3 sequence is CASSGPGQGAGANVLTF.

The rearrangement links TRBV20-1 to TRBJ2-1; TCRdb picks TRBD2, but there is no DNA to check that call. The CDR3 loop spans 16 amino acids. Germline V gives CDR1 DFQATT, CDR2 SNEGSKA (reference sequence). CDR3 amino acids: CSARVAGGRLGNEQFF.

The V gene is TRBV11-2, the J gene TRBJ1-1; the D call from TCRdb, TRBD1, cannot be confirmed without DNA. This CDR3 comprises 13 residues. The germline gives CDR1 SGHAT, CDR2 FQNNGV. This CDR3 is CASSYDRGTEAFF.

J is TRBJ1-1 and V is TRBV6-5. Germline CDR1 is MNHEY and CDR2 is SVGAGI. This CDR3 is built from 14 residues. This chain's CDR3 is CASSYSWGGTEAFF.

V gene TRBV7-8 combines with J gene TRBJ1-6. Germline-derived CDR1 and CDR2 are SGHVS and FQNEAQ. This CDR3 comprises 15 residues. The CDR3 sequence is CASSRLQEGFSPLHF.

The CDR3 loop is CASSLVGAGGMETQYF. The V gene is TRBV7-2, the J gene TRBJ2-5; the D call of TRBD2 rests on TCRdb alone, since no DNA is present to check it. In germline, CDR1 is SGHTA, CDR2 FQGNSA. There are 16 residues in the CDR3.

The chain joins TRBV20-1 to TRBJ2-1; the TCRdb call, TRBD1, lacks DNA for checking. The CDR3 covers 13 residues. Germline V gene lookup returns CDR1 DFQATT and CDR2 SNEGSKA (reference sequence). The CDR3 region is CSVPHTSNNEQFF.

V gene TRBV3-1 combines with J gene TRBJ2-7; TCRdb returns TRBD2, unconfirmable since there is no DNA. The germline CDR1 and CDR2 sequences are LGHDT and YNNKEL (reference sequence). This CDR3 has 16 amino acids. The CDR3: CASSRISRDGYYEQYF.

The V call is TRBV3-1, the J call TRBJ1-4. The CDR3 loop spans 15 amino acids. Germline values: CDR1 LGHDT, CDR2 YNNKEL (reference sequence). This CDR3 is CASSRVGLIDEKLFF. The variable domain in full, with the rest retrieved from reference TRBV3-1 and TRBJ1-4, is DTAVSQTPKYLVTQMGNDKSIKCEQNLGHDTMYWYKQDSKKFLKIMFSYNNKELIINETVPNRFSPKSPDKAHLNLHINSLELGDSAVYFCASSRVGLIDEKLFFGSGTQLSVL.

The V and J genes are TRBV3-1 and TRBJ2-4. CDR1 is LGHDT and CDR2 is YNNKEL in the germline V gene (reference sequence). CDR3 length: 14 residues. The CDR3 spells CASSPQLAKNIQYF.

The chain couples TRBV7-2 to TRBJ2-5. Germline CDR1 SGHTA, CDR2 FQGNSA. This CDR3 region has 15 residues. CDR3 residues: CASSLRSGIRETQYF. Drawing the rest from reference TRBV7-2 and TRBJ2-5, the complete variable domain is GAGVSQSPSNKVTEKGKDVELRCDPISGHTALYWYRQSLGQGLEFLIYFQGNSAPDKSGLPSDRFSAERTGGSVSTLTIQRTQQEDSAVYLCASSLRSGIRETQYFGPGTRLLVL.

The rearrangement links TRBV7-2 to TRBJ2-5; there is no DNA to check the TCRdb D call of TRBD2. The CDR3 is 14 amino acids. Germline V gene sequence: CDR1 SGHTA, CDR2 FQGNSA. CDR3 sequence: CASSLGGSFETQYF.

V is TRBV15 and J is TRBJ2-3; TCRdb lists TRBD2, though no DNA is available to test this call. Germline CDR1 LNHNV, CDR2 YYDKDF (reference sequence). The CDR3 sequence is 17 residues long. CDR3: CATSTIPSSYATDTQYF.

V is TRBV18 and J is TRBJ1-5. The CDR3 has 17 residues. Germline CDR1 and CDR2: KGHSH and LQKENI. The CDR3 sequence: CASSPPLGGGRNQPQHF.

The V gene is TRBV12-3 or TRBV12-4, the J gene TRBJ2-3. The CDR3 runs 14 residues. The CDR3 region is CASSFWTNQDTQYF.

J is TRBJ2-3 and V is TRBV12-3 or TRBV12-4; TCRdb proposes TRBD2, but this gene call is untestable without DNA. The CDR3 extends over 12 amino acids. The CDR3: CASNSAGDTQYF.

The chain's CDR3 is CASSIGTSIYEQYF. This chain connects TRBV5-1 to TRBJ2-7; TCRdb returns TRBD1, unconfirmable since there is no DNA. Per the germline V gene, CDR1 is SGHRS and CDR2 is YFSETQ. The CDR3 extends over 14 amino acids. Together with reference TRBV5-1 and TRBJ2-7, the CDR3 gives the full variable domain: KAGVTQTPRYLIKTRGQQVTLSCSPISGHRSVSWYQQTPGQGLQFLFEYFSETQRNKGNFPGRFSGRQFSNSRSEMNVSTLELGDSALYLCASSIGTSIYEQYFGPGTRLTVT.

The rearrangement links TRBV12-3 or TRBV12-4 to TRBJ2-1; absent DNA, TCRdb's TRBD2 call cannot be checked. The length of the CDR3 is 14 residues. This CDR3 reads CAIRIGTSSHEQFF.

The CDR3: CASRPSAAGLYSNQPQHF. The rearrangement links TRBV12-3 or TRBV12-4 to TRBJ1-5. The CDR3 runs to 18 residues.

V usage is TRBV7-2 and J usage is TRBJ2-5; with no DNA, the TCRdb D assignment of TRBD1 cannot be verified. The CDR3 sequence is 13 residues long. CDR1 is SGHTA and CDR2 is FQGNSA in the germline V gene. CDR3 sequence: CASGGGSIETQYF.

The rearrangement joins TRBV28 to TRBJ1-5. Germline values: CDR1 MDHEN, CDR2 SYDVKM. There are 15 residues in the CDR3. The CDR3 spells CASGGPGVSNQPQHF.

The rearrangement links TRBV5-6 to TRBJ2-4. The CDR3 length is 16 residues. Germline loops: CDR1 SGHDT, CDR2 YYEEEE. This chain's CDR3 is CASSLGAALAKNIQYF.

The rearrangement joins TRBV20-1 to TRBJ1-5. Germline V gives CDR1 DFQATT, CDR2 SNEGSKA (reference sequence). CDR3 size: 12 residues. This chain's CDR3 is CSARTSNQPQHF.

V and J are TRBV7-9 and TRBJ2-5; the TCRdb call, TRBD2, lacks DNA for checking. The CDR3 has 15 amino acids. Germline V gene lookup returns CDR1 SEHNR and CDR2 FQNEAQ (reference sequence). The CDR3: CASSSRLAGKETQYF. The full variable domain, in which reference TRBV7-9 and TRBJ2-5 provide the parts outside the CDR3, is DTGVSQNPRHKITKRGQNVTFRCDPISEHNRLYWYRQTLGQGPEFLTYFQNEAQLEKSRLLSDRFSAERPKGSFSTLEIQRTEQGDSAMYLCASSSRLAGKETQYFGPGTRLLVL.